One sample yielded the 15 T cell receptor beta chains listed below, sequenced in a study of spatial heterogeneity in lung cancer. Findings of the study overall: Tumor mutation count correlated with how many alpha and beta TCRs expanded intratumorally.

MiXCR, applied by TCRdb to the 5' RACE reads, yields one record per CDR3 protein. The sample comprises more than 5,500 distinct CDR3 sequences, over 4% of which are singletons, and approximately 23% rests with the top ten. These TCRs are of unknown antigen specificity. Specified time point: sample taken at primary tumor resection. The source material was lung tumor tissue, sampled at surgery. These receptors came from a male donor with early-stage non-small cell lung cancer.

This clonotype is medium-sized in the sample. The chain is built from TRBV4-1 and TRBJ1-6; tentative D call: TRBD1 (5 bases). Trimming stripped 0 bases from V and 10 bases from J, with 10 bases between. CDR1 is MGHRA, CDR2 YSYEKL, per germline. CDR3 length equals 14 residues. The CDR3 loop reads CASSQDKGRSPLHF. The CDR3 nucleotides read TGCGCCAGCAGCCAAGACAAGGGGAGGTCACCCCTCCACTTT.

This clonotype has more than one count but fewer than ten. The genes are TRBV2 and TRBJ2-3; D may be TRBD2 (7 bases). From germline, CDR1 is SNHLY and CDR2 FYNNEI. CDR3 size: 15 residues. Between the trimmed V and J ends, which lost 6 bases and 6 bases, there was a span of 19 bases. CDR3 loop: CASRKEGGAGDTQYF. The CDR3 nucleotides read TGTGCCAGCAGGAAAGAAGGGGGGGCCGGCGATACGCAGTATTTT.

This clonotype has at least ten counts. This rearrangement joins TRBV6-1 to TRBJ2-3, with 7 bases that match TRBD1. Germline trimming cut 7 bases from V and 2 bases from J; bases unmatched to any gene: 6. The CDR3 contains 14 residues. Germline V gene sequence: CDR1 MNHNS, CDR2 SASEGT. The CDR3 protein is CASKRTGLTDTQYF. Written as DNA, the CDR3 is TGTGCCAGCAAACGGACAGGACTCACAGATACGCAGTATTTT.

Ten or more counts support this clonotype. The chain recombines TRBV12-3 or TRBV12-4 with TRBJ2-1; TRBD2 aligns across 8 bases. V was pared by 4 bases and J by 7 bases, with 12 bases of the junction left unmatched. This CDR3 region has 16 residues. The CDR3 here is CASSYSGTRAGNEQFF. The CDR3 nucleotides read TGTGCCAGCAGTTATAGCGGGACTAGGGCGGGTAATGAGCAGTTCTTC.

In this sample, this clonotype turned up many times. The J gene is TRBJ2-1, the V gene TRBV19; TRBD1 is a possible D gene (6 bases). The V gene's germline CDR1 is LNHDA and CDR2 SQIVND (reference sequence). This CDR3 contains 12 residues. Between the trimmed V and J ends, which lost 2 bases and 7 bases, there was a span of 6 bases. CDR3 sequence (DNA): TGTGCCAGTAGTATAACAGGGAATGAGCAGTTCTTC. Its protein is CASSITGNEQFF.

This clonotype was detected ten times or more. The chain uses TRBV6-5 and TRBJ2-5; D may be TRBD2 (5 bases). Trimming left V 2 bases short and J 5 bases short, with 21 bases between. Germline CDR1 and CDR2: MNHEY and SVGAGI. The length of the CDR3 is 17 residues. CDR3 residues: CASSYPASGISGETQYF. The CDR3 DNA sequence: TGTGCCAGCAGTTACCCCGCGTCCGGGATATCGGGTGAGACCCAGTACTTC.

This clonotype has ten or more counts. The chain carries TRBV6-1 and TRBJ1-6; D possibly corresponds to TRBD1 (5 bases). CDR1 MNHNS and CDR2 SASEGT come from the germline V gene. V lost 11 bases, J lost 0 bases, and 14 bases lay in between. The CDR3 has 15 residues. The DNA of the CDR3 is TGTGCCTCAACGGGGCGGAGCTCCTATAATTCACCCCTCCACTTT. This encodes CASTGRSSYNSPLHF.

This clonotype was counted at least ten times. V is TRBV9 and J is TRBJ2-5; 7 nucleotides align to TRBD1. The CDR3 has 17 residues. The junction had 8 bases not matched to a gene; V was cut back by 0 bases and J by 0 bases. Germline CDR1 and CDR2: SGDLS and YYNGEE. The CDR3 DNA reads TGTGCCAGCAGCGTAGCCCTCGGACAGGCGCACCAAGAGACCCAGTACTTC. Encoded protein: CASSVALGQAHQETQYF.

This clonotype appeared many times. The gene calls are TRBV28 and TRBJ2-7, with a weak D call TRBD1 (6 bases). From germline, CDR1 is MDHEN and CDR2 SYDVKM. Between the trimmed V and J ends, which lost 4 bases and 0 bases, there was a span of 13 bases. This CDR3 contains 15 residues. For the CDR3, the DNA is TGTGCCAGCAGTTCCCCCCGGGACATCTCCTACGAGCAGTACTTC. This codes for CASSSPRDISYEQYF.

This clonotype was seen ten or more times. CDR3 sequence reads: CASSDQQTSYEQYF. The CDR3 DNA sequence: TGTGCCAGCAGTGATCAACAGACCTCCTACGAGCAGTACTTC. The chain couples TRBV2 to TRBJ2-7, with D unresolved. V gave up 3 bases and J gave up 0 bases, with 9 bases separating them. Germline CDR1 and CDR2: SNHLY and FYNNEI. The CDR3 is made up of 14 amino acids.

This clonotype was found many times. The rearrangement links TRBV30 to TRBJ2-3; D ambiguous. The ends were cut back, 2 bases at V and 3 bases at J, with 12 bases in the middle. The germline V gene encodes CDR1 GTSNPN and CDR2 SVGIG (reference sequence). This CDR3 is 14 amino acids long. CDR3 nucleotides: TGTGCCTGGAGTACCCCTATAAAGACAGATACGCAGTATTTT. It is translated as CAWSTPIKTDTQYF.

By share of the sample, this clonotype is medium-sized. The chain combines TRBV20-1 with TRBJ2-5, with TRBD2 identical over 11 bases. Germline-derived CDR1 and CDR2 are DFQATT and SNEGSKA (reference sequence). The CDR3 totals 14 residues. V shed 5 bases, J shed 4 bases, and the junction held 6 bases outside the gene matches. CDR3 DNA: TGCAGTGCTTTAGCGGGGGGGCACGTAGAGACCCAGTACTTC. It specifies CSALAGGHVETQYF.

This clonotype was observed at least ten times. The CDR3, as DNA: TGTGCCAGCAGCCAAGCTGGGGGACAGGCTACCTCCTACAATGAGCAGTTCTTC. Translating it yields CASSQAGGQATSYNEQFF. The chain has TRBV14 and TRBJ2-1; 8 positions agree with TRBD1. V shed 1 base and J 0 bases; nucleotides not matched to a gene: 8. This CDR3 comprises 18 residues. Germline loops: CDR1 SGHDN, CDR2 FVKESK. Combining the CDR3 with reference TRBV14 and TRBJ2-1 gives the whole variable domain EAGVTQFPSHSVIEKGQTVTLRCDPISGHDNLYWYRRVMGKEIKFLLHFVKESKQDESGMPNNRFLAERTGGTYSTLKVQPAELEDSGVYFCASSQAGGQATSYNEQFFGPGTRLTVL.

Ten or more counts support this clonotype. The genes are TRBV5-5 and TRBJ2-7; D may match TRBD1 or TRBD2 (6 bases each). CDR1 and CDR2 (germline): SGHKS, YYEKEE (reference sequence). The CDR3 runs to 15 residues. Trimming stripped 1 base from V and 0 bases from J, with 11 bases between. The CDR3 reads CASSLTGALSYEQYF. The CDR3 region has the DNA TGTGCCAGCAGCTTGACGGGGGCCCTCTCCTACGAGCAGTACTTC.

This clonotype is categorized as medium-sized. The CDR3 DNA reads as TGTGCCAGCAGCTCCGGACTAGCGGGACCTCAGATGACAGATACGCAGTATTTT. Its protein product is CASSSGLAGPQMTDTQYF. The V gene is TRBV9, the J gene TRBJ2-3; 12 bases align to TRBD2. Germline-derived CDR1 and CDR2 are SGDLS and YYNGEE. CDR3 length equals 18 residues. Trimming removed 4 bases from V and 3 bases from J; junction bases left unmatched: 12.